The 16 T cell receptor beta chains below all came from one sample that was sequenced in a study of radiotherapy plus CTLA-4 blockade in lung cancer. Generated by immunoSEQ multiplex PCR, the TCRdb table keeps only in-frame clones and is missing some. The top ten hold around 2.7% of the sample, which has more than 75,000 clones, roughly 74% seen once. Sequenced here: peripheral blood, sampled from a patient treated with radiotherapy plus ipilimumab. The receptor set was obtained from a human donor with non-small cell lung cancer who had a partial response to radiotherapy plus ipilimumab. Some clones in this sample may be carry-over from other donors' samples.

CDR3 DNA sequence: TGTGCCAGTAGAACCTGGGGCGGAAGCTCCTACAATGAGCAGTTCTTC. Translation: CASRTWGGSSYNEQFF. The chain couples TRBV19 to TRBJ2-1; weak D call: TRBD1 (5 bases). V lost 6 bases and J 0 bases, leaving 15 bases between the germline ends. Germline-derived CDR1 and CDR2 are LNHDA and SQIVND (reference sequence). The CDR3 length is 16 residues.

This clone came up once. V gene TRBV30 combines with J gene TRBJ2-7, with 10 bases lining up with TRBD2. The V gene's germline CDR1 is GTSNPN and CDR2 SVGIG (reference sequence). With 0 bases clipped from V and 3 bases from J, the junction kept 5 bases outside the gene matches. The CDR3 is 15 residues long. CDR3 DNA sequence: TGTGCCTGGAGTGTACGGACTAGCGGCCTCTACGAGCAGTACTTC. Amino acid sequence: CAWSVRTSGLYEQYF.

The chain combines TRBV27 with TRBJ2-5, with TRBD2 identical over 7 bases. The junction had 11 bases not matched to a gene; V was cut back by 6 bases and J by 7 bases. Germline values: CDR1 MNHEY, CDR2 SMNVEV (reference sequence). The CDR3 is 14 residues long. The CDR3 loop is CASSLGGGRWTQYF. In DNA form, the CDR3 reads TGTGCCAGCAGCCTTGGCGGGGGAAGATGGACCCAGTACTTC.

The chain has TRBV14 and TRBJ1-6; no definite D call. The CDR3 consists of 14 residues. V lost 2 bases and J 0 bases, leaving 2 bases between the germline ends. Germline assignment: CDR1 SGHDN and CDR2 FVKESK. For the CDR3, the DNA is TGTGCCAGCAGCCAACGCTCCTATAATTCACCCCTCCACTTT. This sequence encodes CASSQRSYNSPLHF.

This chain links TRBV5-1 with TRBJ2-2; D might be TRBD1 (5 bases). The CDR3 runs 16 residues. In germline, CDR1 is SGHRS, CDR2 YFSETQ. V was clipped by 0 bases and J by 2 bases, with 11 bases between them. The CDR3 DNA reads TGCGCCAGCAGCTTGGGGGTAGGGGCCAACACCGGGGAGCTGTTTTTT. The encoded protein is CASSLGVGANTGELFF.

This clone was detected only a few times. The rearrangement joins TRBV5-4 to TRBJ2-2; 8 bases map to TRBD2. Trimming took 0 bases from V and 1 from J; bases not matched to a gene: 2. CDR3 length: 16 residues. Germline V gene sequence: CDR1 SGHNT, CDR2 YYREEE (reference sequence). CDR3 DNA sequence: TGTGCCAGCAGCTTGGGGCTAGCGGGGAACACCGGGGAGCTGTTTTTT. This translates into CASSLGLAGNTGELFF.

This clone was recorded a few times. This chain joins TRBV7-2 and TRBJ2-5, with D possibly matching TRBD2 (5 bases). The J call is uncertain, as TRBJ2-7 better fits the DNA end. The germline CDR1 and CDR2 sequences are SGHTA and FQGNSA. The CDR3 loop spans 15 amino acids. The CDR3 loop reads CASSLAAESSYEQYF. For the CDR3, the DNA is TGTGCCAGCAGCTTAGCAGCGGAGAGCTCCTACGAGCAGTACTTC.

The V call is TRBV30, the J call TRBJ2-4, with TRBD2 identical over 12 bases. The germline V gene encodes CDR1 GTSNPN and CDR2 SVGIG (reference sequence). There are 17 residues in the CDR3. Trimming at V came to 2 bases and at J to 5 bases, leaving 10 bases not matched to a gene. CDR3 protein: CAWSSGLAGGPQNIQYF. In nucleotides, the CDR3 is TGTGCCTGGAGTTCCGGTCTAGCGGGAGGGCCCCAAAACATTCAGTACTTC. Full variable domain (missing parts from reference TRBV30 and TRBJ2-4): SQTIHQWPATLVQPVGSPLSLECTVEGTSNPNLYWYRQAAGRGLQLLFYSVGIGQISSEVPQNLSASRPQDRQFILSSKKLLLSDSGFYLCAWSSGLAGGPQNIQYFGAGTRLSVL.

The chain joins TRBV7-8 to TRBJ2-1; D gene ambiguous. The CDR3 contains 13 residues. Germline-derived CDR1 and CDR2 are SGHVS and FQNEAQ. Between the trimmed V and J ends, which lost 3 bases and 4 bases, there was a span of 7 bases. CDR3 sequence (DNA): TGTGCCAGCAGCTTTACAGATTACAATGAGCAGTTCTTC. It is translated as CASSFTDYNEQFF.

This clone was seen a single time. The rearrangement uses TRBV7-2 and TRBJ1-2, with 7 bases lining up with TRBD1. Germline CDR1 SGHTA, CDR2 FQGNSA. The CDR3 is made up of 15 amino acids. J lost 8 bases, V lost 5 bases, and 14 bases had no gene match. This chain's CDR3 is CASSRRDSQRQGYTF. For the CDR3, the DNA is TGTGCCAGCAGCCGTCGGGACAGTCAGAGGCAGGGCTACACCTTC.

There are many counts of this clone. The chain employs TRBV5-1 and TRBJ2-1; the D gene is possibly TRBD1 (5 bases). V was pared by 1 base and J by 10 bases, with 15 bases between. This CDR3 has 14 residues. CDR1 and CDR2 from the germline V gene are SGHRS and YFSETQ. This CDR3 reads CASSLLFSAGEQFF. The CDR3 bases are TGCGCCAGCAGCTTGTTGTTCTCAGCAGGGGAGCAGTTCTTC.

This chain joins TRBV9 and TRBJ2-3; 9 bases are shared with TRBD1. The CDR3 totals 16 residues. V trimming: 3 bases; J trimming: 0 bases; junction bases outside the gene matches: 5. Germline CDR1 is SGDLS and CDR2 is YYNGEE. CDR3 nucleotide sequence: TGTGCCAGCAGCGAAATCGGGACAGGGAGCACAGATACGCAGTATTTT. It is translated as CASSEIGTGSTDTQYF.

The V and J genes are TRBV5-1 and TRBJ2-5, with D tentatively TRBD1 (5 bases). Trimming took off 0 bases at V and 3 bases at J, with 9 bases between the two ends. Germline CDR1 and CDR2: SGHRS and YFSETQ. CDR3 size: 14 residues. The CDR3 sequence is CASSLEAREETQYF. In DNA form, the CDR3 reads TGCGCCAGCAGCTTGGAGGCCAGGGAAGAGACCCAGTACTTC.

This sequence joins TRBV4-1 and TRBJ2-1; TRBD1 might be the D (6 bases). Trimming pared 0 bases from V and 9 bases from J, leaving 12 bases between. CDR1 is MGHRA and CDR2 is YSYEKL in the germline V gene. CDR3 length: 14 residues. CDR3 region: CASSQEGGTGEQFF. In DNA, the CDR3 is TGCGCCAGCAGCCAAGAAGGGGGTACGGGTGAGCAGTTCTTC.

The rearrangement links TRBV5-1 to TRBJ2-2; 8 bases agree with TRBD1. CDR3 size: 15 residues. Trimming removed 9 bases from V and 1 base from J; junction bases left unmatched: 8. Germline V gene data show CDR1 as SGHRS and CDR2 as YFSETQ. The CDR3 DNA reads as TGCGCCACCAACACAGGGGGAAGGAACACCGGGGAGCTGTTTTTT. Its protein product is CATNTGGRNTGELFF. Based on the CDR3 plus reference TRBV5-1 and TRBJ2-2, the full variable domain is KAGVTQTPRYLIKTRGQQVTLSCSPISGHRSVSWYQQTPGQGLQFLFEYFSETQRNKGNFPGRFSGRQFSNSRSEMNVSTLELGDSALYLCATNTGGRNTGELFFGEGSRLTVL.

This sequence joins TRBV5-5 and TRBJ2-4; 11 nucleotides align to TRBD2. Germline-derived CDR1 and CDR2 are SGHKS and YYEKEE (reference sequence). The ends lost 1 base at V and 3 bases at J; junction bases unmatched: 12. The CDR3 is made up of 19 amino acids. For the CDR3, the DNA is TGTGCCAGCAGCTTGCACATAGCGGGGGGGCCCAGAATCAAAAACATTCAGTACTTC. Encoded protein: CASSLHIAGGPRIKNIQYF.